This T cell receptor (beta chain) derives from a study of human T cells and chemical hapten exposure. Study conclusions and caveats: Expanded TCRs formed significantly more large CDR3 similarity clusters than controls.

CDR1 and CDR2 (germline): LNHDA, SQIVND (reference sequence). V was clipped by 7 bases and J by 0 bases, with 21 bases between them. The CDR3 has 18 amino acids. This clonotype was counted many times. What it binds is not known. Sample time point: patch test 1, 2 weeks after DPC sensitization. Noted treatment: therapeutic diphenylcyclopropenone sensitization with weekly scalp DPC. The study used a library that attached unique molecular identifiers to individual cDNA molecules. TCRdb called the RACE reads again in MiXCR, with one record for every CDR3 protein. The data show about 99,000 distinct CDR3 sequences, 9.5% to 15% seen once.

The receptor's source is a woman in her thirties or forties with alopecia areata. Some clones in this sample may be carry-over from other donors' samples. The rearrangement joins TRBV19 to TRBJ1-4; D unresolved. This specimen consisted of whole blood, obtained in connection with sensitization to the hapten diphenylcyclopropenone (DPC). The CDR3 nucleotides are TGTGCCAGTACCCGGAGGAGAGAAAGGTCGCCAACTAATGAAAAACTGTTTTTT. As protein: CASTRRRERSPTNEKLFF.